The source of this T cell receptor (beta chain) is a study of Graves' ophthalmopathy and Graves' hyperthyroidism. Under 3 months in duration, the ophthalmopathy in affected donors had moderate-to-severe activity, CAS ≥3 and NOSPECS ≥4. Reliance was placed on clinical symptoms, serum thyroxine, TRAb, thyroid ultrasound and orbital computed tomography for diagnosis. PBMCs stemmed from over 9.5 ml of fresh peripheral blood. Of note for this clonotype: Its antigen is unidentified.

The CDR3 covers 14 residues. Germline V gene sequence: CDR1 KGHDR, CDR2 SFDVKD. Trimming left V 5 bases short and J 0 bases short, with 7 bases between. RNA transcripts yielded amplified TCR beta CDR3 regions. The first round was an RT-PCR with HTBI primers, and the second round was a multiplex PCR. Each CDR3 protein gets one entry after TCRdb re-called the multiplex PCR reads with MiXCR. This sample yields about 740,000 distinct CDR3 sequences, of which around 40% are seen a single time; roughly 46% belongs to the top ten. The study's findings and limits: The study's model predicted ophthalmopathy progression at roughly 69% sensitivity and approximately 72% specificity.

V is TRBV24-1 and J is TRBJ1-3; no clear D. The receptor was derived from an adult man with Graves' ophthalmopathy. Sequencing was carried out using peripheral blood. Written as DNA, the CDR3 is TGTGCCACCAGTGGGGCAGGCTCTGGAAACACCATATATTTT. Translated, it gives CATSGAGSGNTIYF.